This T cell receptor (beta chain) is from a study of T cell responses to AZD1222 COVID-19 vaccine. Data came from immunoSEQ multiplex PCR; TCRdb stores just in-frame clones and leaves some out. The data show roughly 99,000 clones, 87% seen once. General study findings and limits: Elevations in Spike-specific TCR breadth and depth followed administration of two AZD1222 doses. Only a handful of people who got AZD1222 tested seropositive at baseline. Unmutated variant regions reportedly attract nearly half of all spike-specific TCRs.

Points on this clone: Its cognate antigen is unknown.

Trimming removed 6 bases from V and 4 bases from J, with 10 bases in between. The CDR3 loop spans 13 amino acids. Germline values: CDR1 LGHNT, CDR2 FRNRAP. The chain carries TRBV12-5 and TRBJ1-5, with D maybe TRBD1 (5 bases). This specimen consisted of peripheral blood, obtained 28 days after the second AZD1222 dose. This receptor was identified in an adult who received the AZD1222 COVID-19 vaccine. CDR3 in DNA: TGTGCTAGTGGCCTAGACAGTAATCAGCCCCAGCATTTT. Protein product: CASGLDSNQPQHF. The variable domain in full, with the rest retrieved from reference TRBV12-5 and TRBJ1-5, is DARVTQTPRHKVTEMGQEVTMRCQPILGHNTVFWYRQTMMQGLELLAYFRNRAPLDDSGMPKDRFSAEMPDATLATLKIQPSEPRDSAVYFCASGLDSNQPQHFGDGTRLSIL.